This is a list of T cell receptor beta chains from one sample in a study of cytomegalovirus exposure and HLA in healthy donors. Produced via immunoSEQ multiplex PCR; TCRdb's table is partial and in-frame only. The sample holds 170,000 or so clones; 70% to 90% are singletons and the top ten take 4.8%. Sample: PBMCs. These receptors were taken from a girl aged 5-17 years in good health and CMV-seropositive. The CDR3 runs from the conserved cysteine through the conserved F or W. Each record gives: J gene, D gene, clone size, V gene, CDR3 protein, CDR3 DNA. A D gene is named only where the DNA matches it firmly. Clone size appears in some rows only: once, few, many, or a class for an expanded clone.

j_call: TRBJ1-3
d_call: .
clone_size: .
v_call: TRBV4-1
cdr3_aa: CASSQDDRGSWTIYF
cdr3_nt: TGCGCCAGCAGCCAAGATGATCGAGGGAGTTGGACCATATATTTT

j_call: TRBJ1-1
d_call: TRBD1
clone_size: .
v_call: TRBV5-5
cdr3_aa: CASSWGPGGLNTEAFF
cdr3_nt: TGTGCCAGCAGCTGGGGCCCAGGGGGCTTGAACACTGAAGCTTTCTTT

j_call: TRBJ2-1
d_call: .
clone_size: .
v_call: TRBV6-4
cdr3_aa: CASSDSSRSSYNEQFF
cdr3_nt: TGTGCCAGCAGTGACTCGAGCAGGTCCTCCTACAATGAGCAGTTCTTC

j_call: TRBJ2-3
d_call: .
clone_size: .
v_call: TRBV5-4
cdr3_aa: CASSPRTSTDTQYF
cdr3_nt: TGTGCCAGCAGTCCCAGGACTAGCACAGATACGCAGTATTTT

j_call: TRBJ1-2
d_call: .
clone_size: .
v_call: TRBV6-5
cdr3_aa: CASSRRQGYGYTF
cdr3_nt: TGTGCCAGCAGCCGAAGACAAGGCTATGGCTACACCTTC

j_call: TRBJ2-1
d_call: TRBD2
clone_size: .
v_call: TRBV7-9
cdr3_aa: CASSQKEAGDNEQFF
cdr3_nt: TGTGCCAGCAGCCAAAAAGAGGCGGGGGACAATGAGCAGTTCTTC

j_call: TRBJ2-1
d_call: TRBD2
clone_size: .
v_call: TRBV7-3
cdr3_aa: CASSLIREGRGGEQFF
cdr3_nt: TGTGCCAGCAGCTTGATTAGGGAGGGGCGGGGTGGTGAGCAGTTCTTC

j_call: TRBJ1-1
d_call: .
clone_size: few
v_call: TRBV19
cdr3_aa: CASSTRQDQAFF
cdr3_nt: TGTGCCAGTAGTACCCGACAGGACCAAGCTTTCTTT

j_call: TRBJ2-7
d_call: TRBD1
clone_size: .
v_call: TRBV5-1
cdr3_aa: CASSPTGGAAYEQYF
cdr3_nt: TGCGCCAGCAGCCCCACAGGGGGCGCCGCCTACGAGCAGTACTTC

j_call: TRBJ1-5
d_call: TRBD1
clone_size: .
v_call: TRBV6-1
cdr3_aa: CASRVDRGNQPQHF
cdr3_nt: TGTGCCAGCAGAGTGGACAGGGGCAATCAGCCCCAGCATTTT

j_call: TRBJ2-2
d_call: .
clone_size: .
v_call: TRBV11-1
cdr3_aa: CASSLTQGELFF
cdr3_nt: TGTGCCAGCAGCTTAACGCAGGGTGAGCTGTTTTTT

j_call: TRBJ1-3
d_call: .
clone_size: .
v_call: TRBV5-5
cdr3_aa: CASSFNGLSGNTIYF
cdr3_nt: TGTGCCAGCAGCTTTAATGGGCTCTCTGGAAACACCATATATTTT

j_call: TRBJ1-5
d_call: TRBD1
clone_size: once
v_call: TRBV2
cdr3_aa: CASSGPGQGGNQPQHF
cdr3_nt: TGTGCCAGCAGTGGACCGGGACAGGGAGGCAATCAGCCCCAGCATTTT

j_call: TRBJ2-3
d_call: TRBD2
clone_size: once
v_call: TRBV9
cdr3_aa: CASSVGLAGGMDTQYF
cdr3_nt: TGTGCCAGCAGCGTAGGGCTAGCGGGGGGCATGGATACGCAGTATTTT

j_call: TRBJ1-6
d_call: .
clone_size: .
v_call: TRBV5-8
cdr3_aa: CASSLRGGSYNSPLHF
cdr3_nt: TGTGCCAGCAGCTTGAGGGGAGGTTCCTATAATTCACCCCTCCACTTT

j_call: TRBJ2-7
d_call: TRBD2
clone_size: .
v_call: TRBV27
cdr3_aa: CASSPSGGLERDEQYF
cdr3_nt: TGTGCCAGCAGTCCCTCGGGGGGATTGGAAAGGGACGAGCAGTACTTC

j_call: TRBJ2-1
d_call: TRBD1
clone_size: .
v_call: TRBV9
cdr3_aa: CASSPRTGGGEQFF
cdr3_nt: TGTGCCAGCAGCCCTCGGACAGGGGGTGGTGAGCAGTTCTTC

j_call: TRBJ1-6
d_call: .
clone_size: once
v_call: TRBV28
cdr3_aa: CASRRSSYNSPLHF
cdr3_nt: TGTGCCAGCAGGAGGAGCTCCTATAATTCACCCCTCCACTTT

j_call: TRBJ2-1
d_call: .
clone_size: few
v_call: TRBV5-1
cdr3_aa: CASSLDNSYNEQFF
cdr3_nt: TGCGCCAGCAGCTTGGATAACTCCTACAATGAGCAGTTCTTC

j_call: TRBJ1-6
d_call: TRBD1
clone_size: .
v_call: TRBV4-1
cdr3_aa: CASSQDPGQGYSPLHF
cdr3_nt: TGCGCCAGCAGCCAAGACCCGGGACAGGGTTATTCACCCCTCCACTTT

j_call: TRBJ1-2
d_call: .
clone_size: .
v_call: TRBV2
cdr3_aa: CATTGNNYGYTF
cdr3_nt: TGTGCCACCACAGGAAATAACTATGGCTACACCTTC

j_call: TRBJ2-7
d_call: .
clone_size: .
v_call: TRBV6-5
cdr3_aa: CAVRQSSSYEQYF
cdr3_nt: TGTGCCGTACGACAGTCGAGCTCCTACGAGCAGTACTTC

j_call: TRBJ2-7
d_call: TRBD2
clone_size: .
v_call: TRBV6-5
cdr3_aa: CASSYNSGGRHYEQYF
cdr3_nt: TGTGCCAGCAGTTATAATAGCGGGGGTCGTCACTACGAGCAGTACTTC

j_call: TRBJ1-1
d_call: TRBD1
clone_size: once
v_call: TRBV10-1
cdr3_aa: CASSADRVATEAFF
cdr3_nt: TGCGCCAGCAGCGCCGACAGGGTGGCCACTGAAGCTTTCTTT

j_call: TRBJ1-3
d_call: .
clone_size: .
v_call: TRBV5-1
cdr3_aa: CASSLESVTGNTIYF
cdr3_nt: TGCGCCAGCAGCTTGGAGTCGGTGACTGGAAACACCATATATTTT

j_call: TRBJ1-1
d_call: .
clone_size: few
v_call: TRBV21-1
cdr3_aa: CASSIRGGNTEAFF
cdr3_nt: TGTGCCAGCAGCATTCGAGGGGGGAACACTGAAGCTTTCTTT

j_call: TRBJ2-5
d_call: TRBD2
clone_size: .
v_call: TRBV19
cdr3_aa: CASSKTSADQETQYF
cdr3_nt: TGTGCCAGTAGTAAGACTAGCGCGGACCAAGAGACCCAGTACTTC

j_call: TRBJ1-2
d_call: .
clone_size: .
v_call: TRBV7-6
cdr3_aa: CASSPTGSYGYTF
cdr3_nt: TGTGCCAGCAGCCCAACAGGGAGCTATGGCTACACCTTC

j_call: TRBJ1-4
d_call: .
clone_size: .
v_call: TRBV11-2
cdr3_aa: CASSYGQTTNEKLFF
cdr3_nt: TGTGCCAGCAGCTACGGACAGACAACTAATGAAAAACTGTTTTTT

j_call: TRBJ1-1
d_call: .
clone_size: .
v_call: TRBV5-1
cdr3_aa: CASSRGNLNTEAFF
cdr3_nt: TGCGCCAGCAGCCGGGGGAACTTGAACACTGAAGCTTTCTTT

j_call: TRBJ1-6
d_call: TRBD1
clone_size: .
v_call: TRBV13
cdr3_aa: CASSLGDRESYNSPLHF
cdr3_nt: TGTGCCAGCAGCTTAGGGGACAGGGAGTCATATAATTCACCCCTCCACTTT

j_call: TRBJ1-3
d_call: TRBD1
clone_size: .
v_call: TRBV10-3
cdr3_aa: CATLGGQYSGNTIYF
cdr3_nt: TGTGCCACGCTAGGGGGACAGTACTCTGGAAACACCATATATTTT

j_call: TRBJ1-1
d_call: .
clone_size: .
v_call: TRBV13
cdr3_aa: CASSLELAASTEAFF
cdr3_nt: TGTGCCAGCAGCTTAGAGTTGGCGGCCAGCACTGAAGCTTTCTTT

j_call: TRBJ2-3
d_call: .
clone_size: .
v_call: TRBV30
cdr3_aa: CAWRGPTGADTQYF
cdr3_nt: TGTGCCTGGAGGGGCCCTACGGGGGCAGATACGCAGTATTTT

j_call: TRBJ2-7
d_call: .
clone_size: .
v_call: TRBV11-2
cdr3_aa: CASSLDPNSYEQYF
cdr3_nt: TGTGCCAGCAGCTTAGATCCCAACAGCTACGAGCAGTACTTC

j_call: TRBJ1-1
d_call: .
clone_size: .
v_call: TRBV7-3
cdr3_aa: CASSLEGGANTEAFF
cdr3_nt: TGTGCCAGCAGCTTAGAGGGCGGGGCGAACACTGAAGCTTTCTTT

j_call: TRBJ1-2
d_call: .
clone_size: .
v_call: TRBV6-5
cdr3_aa: CASSYSGANGYTF
cdr3_nt: TGTGCCAGCAGTTACTCAGGGGCAAATGGCTACACCTTC

j_call: TRBJ2-1
d_call: TRBD2
clone_size: .
v_call: TRBV6-4
cdr3_aa: CASSEGRRGEQFF
cdr3_nt: TGTGCCAGCAGTGAGGGCAGGCGGGGGGAGCAGTTCTTC

j_call: TRBJ2-5
d_call: .
clone_size: .
v_call: TRBV4-1
cdr3_aa: CASSQEDSGETQYF
cdr3_nt: TGCGCCAGCAGCCAAGAGGACTCGGGGGAGACCCAGTACTTC

j_call: TRBJ2-3
d_call: TRBD1
clone_size: .
v_call: TRBV7-8
cdr3_aa: CASSLGQGAHTQYF
cdr3_nt: TGTGCCAGCAGCTTGGGACAGGGGGCACATACGCAGTATTTT

j_call: TRBJ2-2
d_call: .
clone_size: few
v_call: TRBV6-5
cdr3_aa: CASSRGIPNTGELFF
cdr3_nt: TGTGCCAGCAGTCGGGGGATCCCGAACACCGGGGAGCTGTTTTTT

j_call: TRBJ1-1
d_call: .
clone_size: once
v_call: TRBV6-5
cdr3_aa: CASSYTGWAEAFF
cdr3_nt: TGTGCCAGCAGTTACACGGGATGGGCTGAAGCTTTCTTT

j_call: TRBJ1-1
d_call: .
clone_size: .
v_call: TRBV5-3
cdr3_aa: CARSLADRYMNTEAFF
cdr3_nt: TGTGCCAGAAGCTTGGCCGACAGGTACATGAACACTGAAGCTTTCTTT

j_call: TRBJ1-1
d_call: .
clone_size: .
v_call: TRBV6-5
cdr3_aa: CASRDPGVMTEAFF
cdr3_nt: TGTGCCAGCAGAGACCCAGGGGTGATGACTGAAGCTTTCTTT

j_call: TRBJ2-1
d_call: TRBD1
clone_size: .
v_call: TRBV30
cdr3_aa: CAWSVGQGAGNEQFF
cdr3_nt: TGTGCCTGGAGTGTTGGACAGGGGGCAGGGAATGAGCAGTTCTTC

j_call: TRBJ2-2
d_call: TRBD1
clone_size: .
v_call: TRBV5-4
cdr3_aa: CASSLATGGADTGELFF
cdr3_nt: TGTGCCAGCAGCTTGGCTACAGGGGGCGCGGACACCGGGGAGCTGTTTTTT

j_call: TRBJ2-7
d_call: .
clone_size: .
v_call: TRBV11-3
cdr3_aa: CASAGPSYEQYF
cdr3_nt: TGTGCCAGCGCAGGGCCATCCTACGAGCAGTACTTC

j_call: TRBJ2-1
d_call: TRBD2
clone_size: .
v_call: TRBV27
cdr3_aa: CASSLRLAGGGEQFF
cdr3_nt: TGTGCCAGCAGTTTAAGACTAGCGGGGGGTGGGGAGCAGTTCTTC